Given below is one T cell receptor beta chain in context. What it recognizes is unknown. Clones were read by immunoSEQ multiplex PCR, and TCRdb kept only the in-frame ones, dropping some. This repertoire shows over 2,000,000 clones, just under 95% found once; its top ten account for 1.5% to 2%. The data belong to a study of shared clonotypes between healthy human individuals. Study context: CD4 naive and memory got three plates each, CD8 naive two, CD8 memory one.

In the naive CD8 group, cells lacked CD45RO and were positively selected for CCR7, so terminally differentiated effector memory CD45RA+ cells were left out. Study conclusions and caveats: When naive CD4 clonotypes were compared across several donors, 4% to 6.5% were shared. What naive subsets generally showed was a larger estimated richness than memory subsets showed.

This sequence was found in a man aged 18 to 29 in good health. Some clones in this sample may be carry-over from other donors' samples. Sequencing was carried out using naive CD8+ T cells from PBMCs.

The CDR3 region has the DNA TGTGCCAGCAGCTTATCGACCGGGACTATTAATGAGCAGTTCTTC. As protein: CASSLSTGTINEQFF. This sequence joins TRBV7-9 and TRBJ2-1; 7 nucleotides match TRBD2. The CDR3 totals 15 residues. With V trimmed by 2 bases and J by 7 bases, 8 bases remained unmatched. Germline loops: CDR1 SEHNR, CDR2 FQNEAQ (reference sequence).